The sequence of this T cell receptor (beta chain) was determined in a study of shared clonotypes between healthy human individuals. About the research overall: The study enrolled a couple of women and a few men aged 18 to 49.

Genomic DNA of every subset was divided equally among multiple immunoSEQ plates. An approximately 200 ng quantity of DNA, 25,000 to 30,000 T cell genomes, went into the sorted-subset replicate PCRs. Sequencing used immunoSEQ multiplex PCR; TCRdb keeps in-frame clones, though not all of them. The sample has 1.5 million to 2.5 million clones, less than 95% seen once. Of note for this clone: Its target is unknown.

The study, taken as a whole, reports: Generally, naive subsets came out with larger estimated richness than memory subsets.

The naive CD8 population came from CD45RO-negative cells selected for CCR7, without terminally differentiated effector memory CD45RA+ cells. Germline-derived CDR1 and CDR2 are MNHEY and SVGAGI. The CDR3 has 13 amino acids. Trimming removed 6 bases from V and 4 bases from J, with 10 bases in between. Sequencing was performed on naive CD8+ T cells sorted from blood. This TCR derives from a man aged 18-30 years in good health. This sequence joins TRBV6-5 and TRBJ2-1; possibly TRBD2 for D (6 bases). The CDR3 loop reads CASSRGIYNEQFF. CDR3 bases: TGTGCCAGCAGCCGCGGGATTTACAATGAGCAGTTCTTC.